Below are 9 T cell receptor beta chains sequenced from a single sample in a study of persistence of HIV-infected CD4 T cells. This was the immunoSEQ version 4 assay in survey mode. The repertoire was sequenced with immunoSEQ multiplex PCR; TCRdb's copy has only in-frame clones and lacks some. This sample has more than 25,000 clones, with around 80% found just once. Antigen specificity for these receptors is unknown. Lysates of CMV-infected fibroblasts at around 9.9 ug/mL stimulated these cells. CD40L/CD69 double-negative CD45RO-high memory CD4+ T cells were collected. The sample was CD4+ T cells sorted from PBMCs after approximately 19-hour stimulation, taken from a patient who received antiretroviral therapy. The source of these receptors is an adult woman with HIV who was CMV-seropositive.

The chain combines TRBV20-1 with TRBJ1-2; D ambiguous. The CDR3 runs to 12 residues. V was shortened by 3 bases and J by 0 bases, with 5 bases between the two germline ends. CDR1 is DFQATT and CDR2 is SNEGSKA in the germline V gene (reference sequence). This CDR3 reads CSASPANYGYTF. DNA of the CDR3: TGCAGTGCTAGTCCCGCTAACTATGGCTACACCTTC.

The chain is built from TRBV27 and TRBJ1-2, with 8 bases fitting TRBD1. V was pared by 2 bases and J by 7 bases, with 9 bases of the junction left unmatched. CDR1 is MNHEY, CDR2 SMNVEV, per germline (reference sequence). This CDR3 has 15 amino acids. CDR3 residues: CASSLGQGPTVGYTF. In DNA form, the CDR3 reads TGTGCCAGCAGTTTAGGACAGGGCCCTACGGTTGGCTACACCTTC.

The chain combines TRBV4-1 with TRBJ1-5; the match to TRBD1 covers 9 bases. The CDR3 runs 19 residues. CDR1 and CDR2 from the germline V gene are MGHRA and YSYEKL. V trimming: 2 bases; J trimming: 2 bases; junction bases outside the gene matches: 13. The chain's CDR3 is CASSQPLGQGLSRNQPQHF. In nucleotides, the CDR3 is TGCGCCAGCAGCCAACCCCTGGGACAGGGCCTTTCGCGCAATCAGCCCCAGCATTTT.

This sequence joins TRBV6-1 and TRBJ1-4, with a weak D call TRBD1 (6 bases). This CDR3 spans 14 amino acids. V lost 3 bases, J lost 11 bases, and 16 bases lay in between. Germline CDR1 reads MNHNS; CDR2 reads SASEGT. The CDR3 loop is CASSDRQGRGKLFF. CDR3 DNA: TGTGCCAGCAGTGATCGGCAGGGGAGAGGGAAACTGTTTTTT.

V is TRBV18 and J is TRBJ2-1, with D tentatively TRBD1 (5 bases). Deletions cut 2 bases from V and 6 bases from J, with 14 bases between. This CDR3 spans 15 amino acids. Germline loops: CDR1 KGHSH, CDR2 LQKENI. CDR3 nucleotides: TGTGCCAGCTCACCATTCCAGTCAGGGATCAATGAGCAGTTCTTC. This translates into CASSPFQSGINEQFF.

The genes are TRBV5-1 and TRBJ2-2; 9 positions match TRBD1. V shed 3 bases and J 0 bases; nucleotides not matched to a gene: 3. From germline, CDR1 is SGHRS and CDR2 YFSETQ. CDR3 length: 16 residues. The CDR3 DNA reads as TGCGCCAGCAGCTGGACAGGGGCAACGAACACCGGGGAGCTGTTTTTT. Its translation: CASSWTGATNTGELFF.

The V gene is TRBV5-6, the J gene TRBJ2-3; unclear D gene. This CDR3 is built from 13 residues. Germline V gene lookup returns CDR1 SGHDT and CDR2 YYEEEE. V lost 1 base and J lost 3, with 6 bases in between. This chain's CDR3 is CASSLISTDTQYF. CDR3 DNA sequence: TGTGCCAGCAGCTTGATAAGTACAGATACGCAGTATTTT. Drawing the rest from reference TRBV5-6 and TRBJ2-3, the complete variable domain is DAGVTQSPTHLIKTRGQQVTLRCSPKSGHDTVSWYQQALGQGPQFIFQYYEEEERQRGNFPDRFSGHQFPNYSSELNVNALLLGDSALYLCASSLISTDTQYFGPGTRLTVL.

The rearrangement uses TRBV5-4 and TRBJ2-1; 10 positions match TRBD2. Per the germline V gene, CDR1 is SGHNT and CDR2 is YYREEE (reference sequence). CDR3 length: 15 residues. V gave up 4 bases and J gave up 3 bases; unmatched junction bases: 4. The CDR3, as DNA: TGTGCCAGCAGCCTCCCTAGCGGGGGCTACAATGAGCAGTTCTTC. Its protein product is CASSLPSGGYNEQFF.

The chain employs TRBV18 and TRBJ1-6; TRBD1 matches at 7 bases. The CDR3 has 15 amino acids. V was pared by 1 base and J by 8 bases, with 5 bases of the junction left unmatched. Germline values: CDR1 KGHSH, CDR2 LQKENI. The CDR3 sequence: CASSPQEGAHSPLHF. CDR3 DNA sequence: TGTGCCAGCTCACCACAAGAGGGGGCGCATTCACCCCTCCACTTT.